This T cell receptor beta chain was recorded in a study of T cells in Graves' hyperthyroidism and ophthalmopathy. In the study overall: Upon initial diagnosis and before any treatment, peripheral blood was collected.

The TCR beta CDR3 regions underwent amplification using RNA transcripts as the source. With the HTBI primer set, the TCR CDR3 went through a first round of RT-PCR. A single record per CDR3 protein comes from TCRdb applying MiXCR to the multiplex PCR reads. Seen here are some 560,000 distinct CDR3 sequences, 15% to 19% observed once, and the top ten hold around 7.5%. General observations from the study: Blood held most thyroid clonotypes expanded above 0.001 frequency.

Isolation of PBMCs was performed on 8.5 to 10 ml fresh peripheral blood. The sample holds a few counts of this clonotype. Its specificity is not known. Germline CDR1 and CDR2: KGHSH and LQKENI. The CDR3 spans 15 residues. V was pared by 6 bases and J by 3 bases, with 6 bases of the junction left unmatched. The chain uses TRBV18 and TRBJ1-5; TRBD1 agrees at 9 bases. This receptor was obtained from a woman between 25 and 40 years old with Graves' hyperthyroidism. The sequenced sample consisted of blood. This chain's CDR3 is CASSGDRVINQPQHF. The CDR3 DNA follows: TGTGCCAGCTCGGGGGACAGGGTAATCAATCAGCCCCAGCATTTT. The full variable domain, completed using reference TRBV18 and TRBJ1-5, is NAGVMQNPRHLVRRRGQEARLRCSPMKGHSHVYWYRQLPEEGLKFMVYLQKENIIDESGMPKERFSAEFPKEGPSILRIQQVVRGDSAAYFCASSGDRVINQPQHFGDGTRLSIL.